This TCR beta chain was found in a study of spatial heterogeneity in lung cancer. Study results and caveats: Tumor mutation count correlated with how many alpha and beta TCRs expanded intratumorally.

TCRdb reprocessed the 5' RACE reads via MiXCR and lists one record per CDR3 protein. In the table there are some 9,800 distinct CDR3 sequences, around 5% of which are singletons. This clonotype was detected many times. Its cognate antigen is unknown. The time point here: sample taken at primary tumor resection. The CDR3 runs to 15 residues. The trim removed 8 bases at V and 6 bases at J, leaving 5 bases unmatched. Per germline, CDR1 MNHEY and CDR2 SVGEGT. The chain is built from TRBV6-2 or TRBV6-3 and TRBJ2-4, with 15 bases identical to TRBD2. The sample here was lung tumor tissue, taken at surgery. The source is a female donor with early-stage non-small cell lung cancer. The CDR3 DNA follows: TGTGCCAGCGGACTAGCGGGAGGGCTTATAAACATTCAGTACTTC. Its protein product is CASGLAGGLINIQYF.